The clone carrying this T cell receptor beta chain came up a few times. These data originate in a study of human T cells and chemical hapten exposure. In the study overall: TCR yields per sample varied mostly from small pooled library volume differences.

TCRdb fed the RACE reads into MiXCR, producing one record per CDR3 protein. The table shows some 90,000 distinct CDR3 sequences, with approximately 9% occurring only once. Time point here: healthy volunteer bleed at 2 weeks. The template was total RNA from unfractionated whole blood. Trimming removed 8 bases at V and 11 bases at J, with 15 bases between. CDR3 size: 11 residues. Germline values: CDR1 LNHDA, CDR2 SQIVND (reference sequence). The gene calls are TRBV19 and TRBJ1-1; D call uncertain. Input material: whole blood. The origin of this receptor is a female donor in good health. Some clones in this sample may be carry-over from other donors' samples. The CDR3 spells CASVSYSWAFF. CDR3 DNA: TGTGCCAGTGTATCCTACTCGTGGGCTTTCTTT.